This T cell receptor (beta chain) was documented in a study of spatial heterogeneity in lung cancer. This clonotype was observed at least ten times. Its matching antigen is unknown. The size of this beta chain means little, since it is a stray read in a library made for alpha chains. A unique molecular identifier was attached to every TCR cDNA molecule. Via MiXCR, TCRdb re-called the 5' RACE reads, giving one row per CDR3 protein. The sample has 18,000 or so distinct CDR3 sequences, 9.5% to 10% seen once. Time point in this sample: sample taken at primary tumor resection. There are 15 residues in the CDR3. Germline CDR1 and CDR2: MNHNS and SASEGT. V lost 10 bases and J lost 0, with 17 bases in between. Study-wide points: The study found that expanded intratumoral alpha and beta TCR counts tracked tumor mutation counts.

The sample consisted of lung tumor tissue, taken at surgery. V and J are TRBV6-1 and TRBJ2-3; D not certain. The receptor was derived from a female donor with early-stage non-small cell lung cancer. The chain's CDR3 is CAIVGQAFSTDTQYF. In nucleotides, the CDR3 is TGTGCCATCGTTGGGCAGGCCTTCAGCACAGATACGCAGTATTTT.